This T cell receptor (beta chain) was sequenced for a study of cytomegalovirus exposure and HLA in healthy donors. Primers for the PCR totalled 60 Vbeta and 13 Jbeta. Profiled with immunoSEQ multiplex PCR; TCRdb holds only in-frame clones, not every one. The sample contains 100,000 to 150,000 clones, about two thirds of which appear only once. Study results and limitations: A later analysis by the authors found several of the most significant clusters apparently linked to common viral pathogens. There were a few CMV-associated chains whose specificity for CMV antigens was confirmed in vitro.

This CDR3 spans 16 amino acids. The germline gives CDR1 SEHNR, CDR2 FQNEAQ (reference sequence). The ends were cut back, 6 bases at V and 0 bases at J, with 17 bases in the middle. With regard to this clone: Its antigen is currently unknown.

Material: PBMCs. The chain couples TRBV7-9 to TRBJ1-2, with D possibly matching TRBD1 (6 bases). The clonotype originates from a man in his fifties in good health and CMV-seropositive. The CDR3 here is CASSLTPGQANYGYTF. CDR3 sequence (DNA): TGTGCCAGCAGTTTAACCCCGGGACAAGCTAACTATGGCTACACCTTC. Combining the CDR3 with reference TRBV7-9 and TRBJ1-2 gives the whole variable domain DTGVSQNPRHKITKRGQNVTFRCDPISEHNRLYWYRQTLGQGPEFLTYFQNEAQLEKSRLLSDRFSAERPKGSFSTLEIQRTEQGDSAMYLCASSLTPGQANYGYTFGSGTRLTVV.